Included here is one TCR beta chain sequence, with context. It lacks a known antigen. One base away there is no much larger clone; base qualities are not given. This specimen's time point label, per the study, means: baseline before first vaccination. Vaccinee samples were obtained from the UK trials COV001 and COV002, which included a single-blind randomized controlled phase 2/3 trial of AZD1222 (ChAdOx1 nCoV-19) in healthy adults. Trial participant PBMC samples were collected at day 0 and day 28 after the second dose for TCRbeta chain sequencing. The CDR3 regions of human TCRbeta chains were subjected to immunosequencing. The paper's processing steps were these. TCRs in the repertoires were compared against a reference library of SARS-CoV-2-specific TCRs that had been generated with the MIRA antigen-specificity platform. Breadth was defined as the fraction of unique TCRs that were SARS-CoV-2-associated, and depth was defined as the fraction of total T cells that were SARS-CoV-2-associated. Using the MIRA data, each spike-specific TCR was assigned both to the spike region to which the TCR was reactive and to a CD4 or CD8 class. Log10-transformed breadth and depth values were compared by one-way ANOVA with Sidak's multiple comparisons tests. TCRdb re-hosts the immuneACCESS table, in-frame sequences only. Its copies lack some clones; in the studies checked, an unresolved V gene accounts for under half of them, and the cause for the rest is not known. V and J calls and clone size are those listed in that table; D and trimming were worked out from the DNA. The sample yields tens of thousands of clones; nearly 90% were counted once. 3% to 4.5% of the sample comes from the top ten.

This sample was taken from a study of T cell responses to AZD1222 COVID-19 vaccine (dated by TCRdb to the early 2020s). The study in broad terms: AZD1222 recipients with second doses at about 4 weeks or about 12 weeks were pooled, because spike-specific TCR depth and breadth did not differ between schedules. TCR sequencing was performed for 230 to 250 trial participants, of whom about 200 were given two doses of AZD1222 and around 25 were given two doses of MenACWY control vaccine. Trial participants were enrolled by age into 18-55, 56-69 and 70-plus year subgroups, with around 140, 26 and 57 TCR-sequenced participants respectively. General findings and caveats noted by the study authors: Vaccine-associated CD4 TCRs spanned the whole spike protein, with dominant responses in regions 160-218 and 743-854. Participants were mostly white British and included more females than males, and it was suggested by the authors that clonal diversity may have been underestimated. Because no day 14 peak-response samples were available, repertoires were characterized only after the peak T cell response. A significant rise in spike-specific TCR breadth and depth was observed after two AZD1222 doses relative to day 0 and relative to MenACWY recipients. Only five or six AZD1222 recipients were SARS-CoV-2 seropositive at baseline, limiting conclusions about previously exposed vaccinees. Epitopes outside the regions mutated in the B.1.351 and B.1.1.7 variants were reportedly recognized by nearly half of the unique spike-specific TCRs. In the small 56-69-year group, the increase in depth fell short of significance, most likely because of low power.

Measured from the cysteine to the phenylalanine, the CDR3 is 12 residues long. Of the read, only the CDR3 DNA is kept; its 36 bases are in frame from base 1. V is shortened by 1 base, J by 6 bases, and the region joining them spans 6 bases. As encoded in the germline V gene (reference sequence), CDR1 is SEHNR while CDR2 is FQNEAQ. The sample here was peripheral blood, taken on day 0 of AZD1222 vaccination. Here the chain combines TRBV7-9 and TRBJ1-2, with no reliable assignment of the D segment. The receptor comes from an adult in good health. At the DNA level, the sequence is TGTGCCAGCAGCTTAGGGTTGGATGGCTACACCTTC. This encodes CASSLGLDGYTF.